This T cell receptor beta chain was sequenced in a study of OX40 agonist ivuxolimab in advanced cancers. Study in general: Participants could have had prior anti-PD-1, anti-PD-L1 or anti-CTLA-4 therapy, and approximately 40% had some. General study findings and limits: More expanded clones were found, on average, in CD8+ than in CD4+ T cells.

A note on this clone: Its cognate antigen is unknown.

V lost 4 bases and J 6 bases, leaving 4 bases between the germline ends. CDR1 and CDR2 from the germline V gene are SGHDT and YYEEEE. The CDR3 length is 10 residues. Using immunoSEQ multiplex PCR, the repertoire was profiled, and TCRdb retains in-frame clones only, with some absent. This sample has about 98,000 clones, with approximately 91% found just once. The V call is TRBV5-6, the J call TRBJ1-1, with D hard to call. This receptor was obtained from an adult with an advanced solid tumor such as melanoma, head and neck, liver or kidney cancer. The starting material was CD4+ or CD8+ T cells sorted from blood, obtained in a trial of the OX40 agonist ivuxolimab. The CDR3 loop reads CASSPAEAFF. As DNA, the CDR3 is TGTGCCAGCAGCCCAGCTGAAGCTTTCTTT.